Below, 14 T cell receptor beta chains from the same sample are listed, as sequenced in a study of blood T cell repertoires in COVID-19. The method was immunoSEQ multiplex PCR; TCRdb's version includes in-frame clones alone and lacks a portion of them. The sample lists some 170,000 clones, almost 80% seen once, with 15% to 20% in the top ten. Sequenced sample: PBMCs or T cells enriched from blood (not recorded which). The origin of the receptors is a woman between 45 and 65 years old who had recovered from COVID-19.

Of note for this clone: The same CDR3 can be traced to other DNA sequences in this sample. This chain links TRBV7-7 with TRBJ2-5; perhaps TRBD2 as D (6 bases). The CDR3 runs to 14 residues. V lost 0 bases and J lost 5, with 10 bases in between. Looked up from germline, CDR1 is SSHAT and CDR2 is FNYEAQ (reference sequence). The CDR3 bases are TGTGCCAGCAGCTTAGCTGAAGGGAGGGAGACCCAGTACTTC. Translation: CASSLAEGRETQYF.

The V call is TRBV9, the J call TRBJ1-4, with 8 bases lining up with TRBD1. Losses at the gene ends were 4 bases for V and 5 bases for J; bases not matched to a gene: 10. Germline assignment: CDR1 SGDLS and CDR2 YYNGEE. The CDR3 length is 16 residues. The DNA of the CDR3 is TGTGCCAGCAGCCTTACCTGGACAGGGTCGAATGAAAAACTGTTTTTT. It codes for CASSLTWTGSNEKLFF.

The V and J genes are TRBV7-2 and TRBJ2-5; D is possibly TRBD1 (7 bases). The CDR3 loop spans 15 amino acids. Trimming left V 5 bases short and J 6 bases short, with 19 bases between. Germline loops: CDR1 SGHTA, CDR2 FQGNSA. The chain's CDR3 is CASSVIQGRSKTQYF. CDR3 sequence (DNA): TGTGCCAGCAGCGTAATACAGGGGAGGTCGAAGACCCAGTACTTC. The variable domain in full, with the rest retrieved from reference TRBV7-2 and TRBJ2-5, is GAGVSQSPSNKVTEKGKDVELRCDPISGHTALYWYRQSLGQGLEFLIYFQGNSAPDKSGLPSDRFSAERTGGSVSTLTIQRTQQEDSAVYLCASSVIQGRSKTQYFGPGTRLLVL.

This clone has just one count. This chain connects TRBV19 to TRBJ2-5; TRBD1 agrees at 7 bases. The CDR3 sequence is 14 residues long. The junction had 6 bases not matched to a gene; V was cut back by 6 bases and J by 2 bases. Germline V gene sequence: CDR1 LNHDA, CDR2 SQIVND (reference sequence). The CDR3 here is CASSRDRAQETQYF. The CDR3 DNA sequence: TGTGCCAGTAGCCGCGACAGGGCACAAGAGACCCAGTACTTC.

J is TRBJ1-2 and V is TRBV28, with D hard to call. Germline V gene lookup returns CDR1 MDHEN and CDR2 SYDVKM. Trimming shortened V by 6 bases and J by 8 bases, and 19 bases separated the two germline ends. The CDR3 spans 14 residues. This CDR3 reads CASRIPLGRGGYTF. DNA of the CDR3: TGTGCCAGCAGAATACCCCTCGGACGGGGAGGCTACACCTTC.

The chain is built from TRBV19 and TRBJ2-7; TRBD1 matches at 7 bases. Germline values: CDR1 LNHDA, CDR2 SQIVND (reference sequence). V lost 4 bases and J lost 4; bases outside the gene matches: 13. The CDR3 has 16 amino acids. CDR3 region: CASSTLPGTAKYEQYF. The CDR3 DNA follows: TGTGCCAGTAGTACTCTTCCCGGGACAGCTAAATACGAGCAGTACTTC.

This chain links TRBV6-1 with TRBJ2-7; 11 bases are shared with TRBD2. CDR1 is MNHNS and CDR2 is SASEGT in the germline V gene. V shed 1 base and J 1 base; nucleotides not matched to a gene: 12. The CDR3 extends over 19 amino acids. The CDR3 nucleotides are TGTGCCAGCAGTGAAGATGATAGCGGGAGGGCCGTCGGGTCCTACGAGCAGTACTTC. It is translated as CASSEDDSGRAVGSYEQYF.

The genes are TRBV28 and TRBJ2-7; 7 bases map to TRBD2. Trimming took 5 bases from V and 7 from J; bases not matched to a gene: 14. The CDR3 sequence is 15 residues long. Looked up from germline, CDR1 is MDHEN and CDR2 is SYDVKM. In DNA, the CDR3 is TGTGCCAGCAGTACCCCCGCTAGCGGAAGTGGGGAGCAGTACTTC. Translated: CASSTPASGSGEQYF.

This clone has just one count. This CDR3 is CASSPTGPLGYTF. The CDR3 region has the DNA TGTGCCAGCAGCCCAACAGGGCCCCTAGGCTACACCTTC. The chain combines TRBV3-1 (or the pseudogene TRBV3-2) with TRBJ1-2; tentative D call: TRBD1 (6 bases). CDR3 length: 13 residues. V lost 4 bases to trimming and J lost 8 bases, with 14 bases between them. Germline loops: CDR1 LGHDT, CDR2 YNNKEL (reference sequence).

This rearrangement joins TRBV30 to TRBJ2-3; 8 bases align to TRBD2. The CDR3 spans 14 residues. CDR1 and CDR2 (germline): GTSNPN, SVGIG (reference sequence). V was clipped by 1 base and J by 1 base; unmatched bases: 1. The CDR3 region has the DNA TGTGCCTGGAGTGGAGCGGGAGGCACAGATACGCAGTATTTT. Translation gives CAWSGAGGTDTQYF.

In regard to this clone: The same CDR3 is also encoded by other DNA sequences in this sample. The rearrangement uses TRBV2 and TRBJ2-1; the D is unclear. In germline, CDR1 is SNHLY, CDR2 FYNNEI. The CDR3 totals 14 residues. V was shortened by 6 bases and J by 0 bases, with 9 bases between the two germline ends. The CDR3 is CASRSGSSYNEQFF. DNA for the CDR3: TGTGCCAGCAGATCAGGTAGCTCCTACAATGAGCAGTTCTTC.

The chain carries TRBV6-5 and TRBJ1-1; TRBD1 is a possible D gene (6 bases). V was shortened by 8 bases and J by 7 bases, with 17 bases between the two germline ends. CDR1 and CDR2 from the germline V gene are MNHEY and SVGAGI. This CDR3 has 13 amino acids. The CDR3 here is CASGSSTGIEAFF. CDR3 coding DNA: TGTGCCAGCGGCTCAAGTACAGGGATTGAAGCTTTCTTT.

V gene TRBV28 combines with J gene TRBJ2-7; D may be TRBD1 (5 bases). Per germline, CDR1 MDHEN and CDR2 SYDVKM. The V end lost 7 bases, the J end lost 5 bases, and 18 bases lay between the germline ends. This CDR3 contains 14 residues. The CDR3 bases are TGTGCCAGCAAAAGAATAGGGGCACGGAACGAGCAGTACTTC. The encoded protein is CASKRIGARNEQYF.

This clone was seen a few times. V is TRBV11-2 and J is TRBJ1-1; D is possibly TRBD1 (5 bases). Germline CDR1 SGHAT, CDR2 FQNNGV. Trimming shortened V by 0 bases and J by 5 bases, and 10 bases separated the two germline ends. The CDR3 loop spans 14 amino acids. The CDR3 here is CASSLDRGRTEAFF. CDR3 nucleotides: TGTGCCAGCAGCTTAGATAGGGGAAGGACTGAAGCTTTCTTT.